Listed here are 31 T cell receptor beta chains from one sample, sequenced in a study of cytomegalovirus exposure and HLA in healthy donors. The PCR had 60 Vbeta and 13 Jbeta primers. Sequencing was performed with immunoSEQ multiplex PCR; in TCRdb, only in-frame clones are kept and a portion is missing. The sample has approximately 170,000 clones; roughly 83% are singletons. The sequencing input was PBMCs. The receptors stem from a woman in her fifties or sixties in good health and CMV-seronegative.

V usage is TRBV28 and J usage is TRBJ1-5, with 12 bases identical to TRBD1. J gave up 5 bases and V 7 bases, and 9 bases lay outside the gene matches. The CDR3 loop spans 16 amino acids. Germline CDR1 MDHEN, CDR2 SYDVKM. In DNA form, the CDR3 reads TGTGCCAGCACTCCCCACGGGACAGGGGGCTATCAGCCCCAGCATTTT. Its translation: CASTPHGTGGYQPQHF.

The genes are TRBV4-3 and TRBJ2-1; 7 bases agree with TRBD2. Germline values: CDR1 LGHNA, CDR2 YSLEER. The CDR3 covers 15 residues. The V segment lost 0 bases and the J segment 8 bases; nucleotides outside the gene matches: 7. As DNA, the CDR3 is TGCGCCAGCAGCCAAGACCCACTAGCGATCGATGAGCAGTTCTTC. Its protein is CASSQDPLAIDEQFF.

V gene TRBV5-4 combines with J gene TRBJ2-3; 10 positions match TRBD2. This CDR3 comprises 19 residues. Germline V gene lookup returns CDR1 SGHNT and CDR2 YYREEE (reference sequence). V lost 4 bases and J lost 0; bases outside the gene matches: 14. CDR3 DNA: TGTGCCAGCAGCCAGCTCGGACTAGCGGAGGCCTTTAGCACAGATACGCAGTATTTT. The encoded protein is CASSQLGLAEAFSTDTQYF. Full variable domain (remainder filled in from reference TRBV5-4 and TRBJ2-3): ETGVTQSPTHLIKTRGQQVTLRCSSQSGHNTVSWYQQALGQGPQFIFQYYREEENGRGNFPPRFSGLQFPNYSSELNVNALELDDSALYLCASSQLGLAEAFSTDTQYFGPGTRLTVL.

A single count supports this clone. The chain combines TRBV19 with TRBJ1-1; weak D call: TRBD1 (5 bases). CDR3 length: 14 amino acids. CDR1 LNHDA and CDR2 SQIVND come from the germline V gene (reference sequence). V dropped 4 bases and J dropped 4 bases, with 13 bases sitting between them. CDR3 nucleotides: TGTGCCAGTAGTAGGGGGGACTTCGGCACTGAAGCTTTCTTT. Its protein product is CASSRGDFGTEAFF.

This clone was seen a single time. This rearrangement joins TRBV14 to TRBJ2-7, with 7 bases matching TRBD2. Germline values: CDR1 SGHDN, CDR2 FVKESK. After removal of 4 bases from V and 4 bases from J, the junction contained 10 bases not matched to a gene. The CDR3 totals 15 residues. CDR3 residues: CASSRSDGRSYEQYF. Here the CDR3 DNA reads TGTGCCAGCAGCCGTTCCGACGGGAGGTCTTACGAGCAGTACTTC.

V is TRBV7-6 and J is TRBJ2-1; the match to TRBD2 covers 7 bases. CDR1 is SGHVS, CDR2 FNYEAQ, per germline. The length of the CDR3 is 16 residues. Trimming cost V 4 bases and J 9 bases; bases outside gene matches: 15. This CDR3 is CASSSGSGGPGAEQFF. Written as DNA, the CDR3 is TGTGCCAGCAGCTCAGGGTCGGGGGGACCTGGTGCTGAGCAGTTCTTC.

The chain recombines TRBV19 with TRBJ1-1, with D possibly TRBD1 on 5 matching bases. CDR3 length: 13 amino acids. Germline V CDR1 and CDR2: LNHDA, SQIVND (reference sequence). Trimming shortened V by 8 bases and J by 0 bases, and 10 bases separated the two germline ends. CDR3 in amino acids: CASQGQMNTEAFF. CDR3 nucleotide sequence: TGTGCCAGTCAGGGCCAAATGAACACTGAAGCTTTCTTT.

A remark on this clone: An end of the junction differs from the germline gene, which may be a read error. The rearrangement uses TRBV7-9 and TRBJ1-1, with 8 bases identical to TRBD1. The CDR3 contains 15 residues. CDR1 and CDR2 (germline): SEHNR, FQNEAQ (reference sequence). The CDR3 DNA is TGTTCCAGCAGGGACGGACAGGGCATGAACACTGAAGCTTTCTTT. Its protein product is CSSRDGQGMNTEAFF. The variable domain in full, completed from reference TRBV7-9 and TRBJ1-1, reads DTGVSQNPRHKITKRGQNVTFRCDPISEHNRLYWYRQTLGQGPEFLTYFQNEAQLEKSRLLSDRFSAERPKGSFSTLEIQRTEQGDSAMYLCSSRDGQGMNTEAFFGQGTRLTVV.

Ten or more counts support this clone. The genes are TRBV12-5 and TRBJ1-2; no firm D call. Trimming left V 0 bases short and J 4 bases short, with 15 bases between. The CDR3 covers 16 residues. The germline V gene has CDR1 LGHNT and CDR2 FRNRAP. CDR3 bases: TGTGCTAGTGGTTTGGTAACTGGCGGTCCATTCTATGGCTACACCTTC. Its translation is CASGLVTGGPFYGYTF.

This chain links TRBV19 with TRBJ2-1; 7 nucleotides agree with TRBD1. CDR3 length: 16 residues. The germline V gene encodes CDR1 LNHDA and CDR2 SQIVND (reference sequence). After removal of 4 bases from V and 1 base from J, the junction contained 7 bases not matched to a gene. As DNA, the CDR3 is TGTGCCAGTAGTAATCTTGCAGGGGGATCCTACAATGAGCAGTTCTTC. This codes for CASSNLAGGSYNEQFF.

This sequence joins TRBV7-6 and TRBJ1-3; D unclear. Trimming stripped 4 bases from V and 8 bases from J, with 12 bases between. CDR1 SGHVS and CDR2 FNYEAQ come from the germline V gene. The CDR3 runs to 13 residues. CDR3 sequence: CASSSNPGDTIYF. CDR3 in DNA: TGTGCCAGCAGCTCAAATCCGGGAGACACCATATATTTT. Supplemented by reference TRBV7-6 and TRBJ1-3, the full variable domain reads GAGVSQSPRYKVTKRGQDVALRCDPISGHVSLYWYRQALGQGPEFLTYFNYEAQQDKSGLPNDRFSAERPEGSISTLTIQRTEQRDSAMYRCASSSNPGDTIYFGEGSWLTVV.

Concerning this clone: One end of the junction is discordant with germline, which a read error may explain. V gene TRBV5-1 combines with J gene TRBJ2-7; 8 nucleotides match TRBD2. CDR3 size: 16 residues. Per the germline V gene, CDR1 is SGHRS and CDR2 is YFSETQ. In DNA, the CDR3 is TGCGCCAGCAGCTTGTTAAGCGGGGGCATGGCCTACGAGCAGCACTTC. It encodes CASSLLSGGMAYEQHF.

This clone has a single count. The chain carries TRBV6-5 and TRBJ1-4; TRBD1 agrees at 9 bases. This CDR3 has 15 residues. Germline loops: CDR1 MNHEY, CDR2 SVGAGI. With V trimmed by 1 base and J by 7 bases, 4 bases remained unmatched. The CDR3 nucleotides read TGTGCCAGCAGTTACTTCGGGACAGGGTCTGAAAAACTGTTTTTT. Its protein product is CASSYFGTGSEKLFF.

This chain links TRBV7-2 with TRBJ1-5, with no clear D. Germline V gives CDR1 SGHTA, CDR2 FQGNSA. CDR3 length: 16 amino acids. Trimming removed 5 bases from V and 1 base from J, with 15 bases in between. The CDR3: CASSAGGSWSNQPQHF. CDR3 sequence (DNA): TGTGCCAGCAGCGCTGGTGGGAGTTGGAGCAATCAGCCCCAGCATTTT.

In regard to this clone: The sample holds other DNA sequences that translate to the same CDR3. This chain joins TRBV4-3 and TRBJ2-5; 10 bases are shared with TRBD1. TRBJ2-7 explains the end of the DNA better; the J call may be wrong. The CDR3 has 14 amino acids. CDR1 and CDR2 (germline): LGHNA, YSLEER. DNA for the CDR3: TGCGCCAGCAGCCCCCGGACAGGGGGGTACGAGCAGTACTTC. The encoded protein is CASSPRTGGYEQYF.

The chain couples TRBV27 to TRBJ2-6, with TRBD1 matching over 8 bases. Looked up from germline, CDR1 is MNHEY and CDR2 is SMNVEV (reference sequence). The CDR3 has 15 residues. Unmatched junction bases numbered 5, after V lost 6 bases and J lost 4 bases. CDR3 in DNA: TGTGCCAGCAGATCAGGGGGCGCAGGGGCCAACGTCCTGACTTTC. The encoded protein is CASRSGGAGANVLTF.

This rearrangement joins TRBV18 to TRBJ2-7; TRBD2 aligns across 9 bases. The trim removed 6 bases at V and 4 bases at J, leaving 7 bases unmatched. Germline CDR1 and CDR2: KGHSH and LQKENI. The CDR3 spans 14 residues. The CDR3 spells CASSPSGEGYEQYF. The CDR3 DNA sequence: TGTGCCAGCTCGCCTAGCGGGGAGGGGTACGAGCAGTACTTC.

CDR3 nucleotides: TGTGCCAGCCAGGAGGTGTCATTTACCTACAATGAGCAGTTCTTC. Encoded protein: CASQEVSFTYNEQFF. The chain is built from TRBV18 and TRBJ2-1; maybe TRBD2 (5 bases). Trimming shortened V by 8 bases and J by 2 bases, and 16 bases separated the two germline ends. The length of the CDR3 is 15 residues. Germline CDR1 KGHSH, CDR2 LQKENI.

The chain links TRBV19 to TRBJ2-5; 12 bases are shared with TRBD1. J lost 6 bases, V lost 4 bases, and 3 bases had no gene match. The CDR3 length is 14 residues. The germline V gene has CDR1 LNHDA and CDR2 SQIVND (reference sequence). The CDR3 spells CASSTGTGGKTQYF. The CDR3 region has the DNA TGTGCCAGTAGTACTGGGACAGGGGGCAAGACCCAGTACTTC.

The chain employs TRBV7-2 and TRBJ2-5; 8 nucleotides match TRBD1. From germline, CDR1 is SGHTA and CDR2 FQGNSA. V lost 6 bases, J lost 4 bases, and 10 bases stayed unmatched. The CDR3 is 15 residues long. For the CDR3, the DNA is TGTGCCAGCAGGAAGGACAGGGAGGTTAGAGAGACCCAGTACTTC. Translated, it gives CASRKDREVRETQYF.

The chain links TRBV7-9 to TRBJ2-1; no clear D. Per the germline V gene, CDR1 is SEHNR and CDR2 is FQNEAQ (reference sequence). Trimming cost V 1 base and J 10 bases, with 5 bases left between them. CDR3 size: 11 residues. This CDR3 is CASSLEEEQFF. The CDR3 coding sequence is TGTGCCAGCAGCTTAGAAGAGGAGCAGTTCTTC.

This clone was detected once. V gene TRBV2 combines with J gene TRBJ2-3; 10 nucleotides line up with TRBD2. The CDR3 is 15 amino acids. Germline values: CDR1 SNHLY, CDR2 FYNNEI. Trimming took 8 bases from V and 2 from J; bases not matched to a gene: 7. CDR3 DNA sequence: TGTGCCAGCCAGCGGGAGGGGGCAGTCACAGATACGCAGTATTTT. Amino acid sequence: CASQREGAVTDTQYF.

This sequence joins TRBV6-1 and TRBJ2-5; D possibly corresponds to TRBD1 (6 bases). The CDR3 is 15 residues long. Germline V gene data show CDR1 as MNHNS and CDR2 as SASEGT. V was shortened by 6 bases and J by 2 bases, with 16 bases between the two germline ends. In DNA, the CDR3 is TGTGCCAGCAGCCCGACAGGTAGAACTCAAGAGACCCAGTACTTC. This gives the protein CASSPTGRTQETQYF.

The rearrangement joins TRBV14 to TRBJ1-1; D is uncertain. The germline V gene encodes CDR1 SGHDN and CDR2 FVKESK. CDR3 length: 14 amino acids. Trimming took off 3 bases at V and 0 bases at J, with 8 bases between the two ends. The chain's CDR3 is CASSQRSVNTEAFF. DNA of the CDR3: TGTGCCAGCAGCCAGCGGTCGGTGAACACTGAAGCTTTCTTT. The complete variable domain, with remaining parts taken from reference TRBV14 and TRBJ1-1, reads EAGVTQFPSHSVIEKGQTVTLRCDPISGHDNLYWYRRVMGKEIKFLLHFVKESKQDESGMPNNRFLAERTGGTYSTLKVQPAELEDSGVYFCASSQRSVNTEAFFGQGTRLTVV.

The genes are TRBV19 and TRBJ2-1, with 10 bases aligning to TRBD2. The CDR3 loop spans 15 amino acids. Germline CDR1 LNHDA, CDR2 SQIVND (reference sequence). The V gene end was trimmed by 8 bases and the J gene end by 5 bases; junction bases not matched to a gene: 9. CDR3 DNA sequence: TGTGCCAGTTCAACTGGGACTAGCGCTGACAATGAGCAGTTCTTC. Amino acid sequence: CASSTGTSADNEQFF.

The sample holds one count of this clone. The rearrangement joins TRBV9 to TRBJ2-5; TRBD2 matches 7 bases. Germline V gene data show CDR1 as SGDLS and CDR2 as YYNGEE. The CDR3 sequence is 16 residues long. V shed 3 bases, J shed 5 bases, and the junction held 13 bases outside the gene matches. DNA of the CDR3: TGTGCCAGCAGCGCCGACCACGGACTAGTATCGGAGACCCAGTACTTC. Translated, it gives CASSADHGLVSETQYF.

The rearrangement uses TRBV19 and TRBJ1-3; D ambiguous. Per the germline V gene, CDR1 is LNHDA and CDR2 is SQIVND (reference sequence). The CDR3 covers 13 residues. Trimming removed 5 bases from V and 3 bases from J, with 8 bases in between. The CDR3 protein is CASSAGLGNTIYF. CDR3 sequence (DNA): TGTGCCAGTAGTGCGGGCCTTGGAAACACCATATATTTT.

In DNA, the CDR3 is TGTGCCAGCACTACAGATCGAAATAGGAATCTGTTAGAGACCCAGTACTTC. It encodes CASTTDRNRNLLETQYF. V gene TRBV5-4 combines with J gene TRBJ2-5; D remains unclear. This CDR3 has 17 residues. Trimming removed 6 bases from V and 4 bases from J, with 25 bases in between. The germline V gene encodes CDR1 SGHNT and CDR2 YYREEE (reference sequence).

The V gene is TRBV7-2, the J gene TRBJ1-2; a weak D match, TRBD1 (5 bases). The CDR3 totals 15 residues. Germline-derived CDR1 and CDR2 are SGHTA and FQGNSA. The V gene lost 2 bases and the J gene lost 7 bases, with 17 bases spanning the gap. The CDR3 DNA reads as TGTGCCAGCAGCTTAAAATTCGGGGGGTTAAGTGGCTACACCTTC. Amino acids: CASSLKFGGLSGYTF.

V is TRBV10-2 and J is TRBJ1-1; 7 nucleotides agree with TRBD1. The CDR3 sequence is 15 residues long. Germline values: CDR1 WSHSY, CDR2 SAAADI. Unmatched junction bases numbered 7, after V lost 6 bases and J lost 0 bases. CDR3 region: CASRSWTGVNTEAFF. The CDR3 DNA sequence: TGCGCCAGCAGGAGTTGGACAGGAGTGAACACTGAAGCTTTCTTT.

The chain couples TRBV6-4 to TRBJ1-1, with TRBD1 matching over 8 bases. After removal of 5 bases from V and 10 bases from J, the junction contained 9 bases not matched to a gene. Germline CDR1 reads MRHNA; CDR2 reads SNTAGT. This CDR3 has 13 amino acids. The CDR3 region is CASSLLQGARAFF. The CDR3 DNA follows: TGTGCCAGCAGTCTACTCCAGGGGGCGCGAGCTTTCTTT.